The present TCR beta chain was sequenced within a study of identical twins (dated by TCRdb to about 2016). Study-wide context: To test whether fetal clonotypes persist, the study used deep sequencing on TCR alpha and beta repertoires from monozygotic twins, unrelated adults of various ages, and cord blood. Replicate twin experiments were performed at different times using different library preparation protocols to rule out contamination. Broad study findings and their caveats: In monozygotic twins, recombination models systematically underestimated out-of-frame TCR alpha sharing, but the models matched the sharing seen between unrelated individuals. Compared with coincidental sharing between unrelated individuals, an excess of low generation-probability sequences was observed among out-of-frame TCR alpha sequences shared between twins. Fewer insertions were carried by abundant cord blood beta clonotypes, a similar but weaker trend appeared in young adult naive repertoires, and no such trend appeared in memory repertoires. Because the same donors could not be followed over many years, conclusions were based on cross-sectional statistical analysis. Zero-insertion analyses could be partly confounded by invariant T cells such as MAIT and iNKT, though diverse VJ usage argued against such confounding for most clonotypes. Excess twin sharing in beta out-of-frame sequences was weaker because fewer shared sequences lowered the signal-to-noise ratio.

This clonotype has a handful of counts. No cognate antigen has been identified for it. Within one base of it there is no much larger clone, and no base qualities were kept. Based on the germline V gene, the CDR1 and CDR2 sequences are SNHLY and FYNNEI. The CDR3, from cysteine to phenylalanine, totals 12 residues. CDR3 DNA is the only sequence kept; it has 36 bases, read in frame from the first base. V gives up 7 bases and J gives up 0 bases, and the segment between their germline ends measures 5 bases. The receptor library was made with 5' RACE. Reads for this sample came from an Illumina HiSeq 2000. A universal primer binding site was added through template switching, and the final cDNA carried a unique molecular identifier so that TCR cDNA molecules could be counted accurately. First-strand cDNA for TCR alpha and beta chains was synthesized from specific primers in the conserved constant-segment region. To control for contamination, every cDNA library carried two barcodes: a SMART-Mk sample barcode plus Illumina barcodes. TruSeq adapter sequences along with Illumina sample barcodes were introduced in two successive PCR steps. The Illumina HiSeq platform was used with custom primers to sequence TCR alpha and beta cDNA libraries. The original pipeline was this. MiGEC was used to process raw reads and extract unique molecular identifiers, and MiXCR was used to find CDR3 positions. Recombination models were inferred per individual with the repgenHMM and IGoR tools using an EM algorithm. Shared clonotypes were analyzed with the tcR package in R, and sharing was normalized by the product of cloneset sizes. Out-of-frame nonproductive sequences were analyzed to study raw recombination free of thymic and clonal selection effects. Starting from the raw public reads, TCRdb applied fastp trimming at Q25, assembled clones with MiXCR and retained in-frame beta chains. All rows with the same CDR3 protein become a single entry with the most common DNA and genes. The V and J calls reflect TCRdb's pipeline rather than the authors' work. This sample has roughly 240,000 distinct CDR3 sequences in its table, and 5.5% to 8% of those were observed once. The leading ten clones occupy roughly 3.6% of the sample.

All donors were healthy Caucasians. The twin cohort comprised three pairs of female monozygotic twins, all aged about 18 to 29 years. Using Miltenyi CD45RO+ enrichment and human naive T-cell isolation kits, memory (CD45RO+) and naive T cells were isolated from PBMC. Another study also made use of these data, one on yellow fever vaccine responses in identical twins. The second paper further reports: According to the authors, in identical twins the way T cells responded to vaccination appeared partly convergent and partly personalized. In the study, vaccine-responding T cell clones were precisely tracked in identical twins.

The sequencing input was memory (CD45RO+) T cells sorted from blood. In light of the paper, this sample's cell subset or site label describes: CD45RO+ enriched T cells. The TCR originated in a woman under 30 in good health. The chain uses TRBV2 and TRBJ2-3, with the identity of the D gene unclear. The DNA sequence is given as TGTGCCAGCATCTGGAGCACAGATACGCAGTATTTT. Translated, it reads CASIWSTDTQYF.